One sample yielded the 13 T cell receptor beta chains listed below, sequenced in a study of blood T cell repertoires in COVID-19. The table came from immunoSEQ multiplex PCR; TCRdb's copy has only in-frame clones and leaves some out. The repertoire holds approximately 150,000 clones, with roughly 84% as singletons. The sequencing input was peripheral blood. The receptors stem from a man aged 35 to 55 with acute or convalescent COVID-19.

The J gene is TRBJ2-1, the V gene TRBV29-1; TRBD2 is a possible D gene (5 bases). The CDR3 sequence is 16 residues long. CDR1 SQVTM and CDR2 ANQGSEA come from the germline V gene. V lost 4 bases and J 0 bases, leaving 16 bases between the germline ends. The CDR3 loop reads CSVGHDYPSSYNEQFF. The CDR3, as DNA: TGCAGCGTTGGGCACGACTACCCCAGCTCCTACAATGAGCAGTTCTTC.

V usage is TRBV29-1 and J usage is TRBJ2-3; TRBD1 matches 9 bases. There are 11 residues in the CDR3. V lost 6 bases and J lost 6; bases outside the gene matches: 1. Looked up from germline, CDR1 is SQVTM and CDR2 is ANQGSEA. The CDR3 region is CSVTGGDTQYF. DNA of the CDR3: TGCAGCGTGACAGGGGGGGATACGCAGTATTTT.

This chain links TRBV7-3 with TRBJ2-1; the D gene is possibly TRBD1 (7 bases). V was shortened by 3 bases and J by 6 bases, with 12 bases between the two germline ends. Germline CDR1 reads SGHTA; CDR2 reads FQGTGA. The CDR3 has 14 amino acids. The chain's CDR3 is CASSFSGGLNEQFF. CDR3 coding DNA: TGTGCCAGCAGCTTCTCAGGGGGACTCAATGAGCAGTTCTTC.

The genes are TRBV10-3 and TRBJ2-5, with 8 bases lining up with TRBD2. Looked up from germline, CDR1 is ENHRY and CDR2 is SYGVKD. The junction had 1 base not matched to a gene; V was cut back by 6 bases and J by 4 bases. This CDR3 spans 12 amino acids. The CDR3 region is CAISGGGETQYF. The CDR3 DNA sequence: TGTGCCATCAGCGGGGGGGGAGAGACCCAGTACTTC.

The rearrangement uses TRBV30 and TRBJ1-5, with TRBD1 as a possible D gene (5 bases). The CDR3 is made up of 15 amino acids. V lost 2 bases to trimming and J lost 0 bases, with 11 bases between them. Germline V gene lookup returns CDR1 GTSNPN and CDR2 SVGIG (reference sequence). The CDR3 DNA follows: TGTGCCTGGAGTCGTGGGGGGACTAGCAATCAGCCCCAGCATTTT. It specifies CAWSRGGTSNQPQHF.

V gene TRBV24-1 combines with J gene TRBJ2-1; 8 positions match TRBD2. This CDR3 has 15 amino acids. Unmatched junction bases numbered 8, after V lost 4 bases and J lost 7 bases. CDR1 and CDR2 from the germline V gene are KGHDR and SFDVKD. The CDR3 DNA reads as TGTGCCACCAGTGACGCTGAGGGACTAGTTAATGAGCAGTTCTTC. This translates into CATSDAEGLVNEQFF.

This chain joins TRBV14 and TRBJ1-2; a weak D match, TRBD1 (5 bases). Germline values: CDR1 SGHDN, CDR2 FVKESK. The CDR3 is made up of 13 amino acids. V was pared by 4 bases and J by 2 bases, with 8 bases between. The CDR3 region has the DNA TGTGCCAGCAGCCCAGGGCGAAACTATGGCTACACCTTC. Its translation is CASSPGRNYGYTF.

The chain has TRBV19 and TRBJ2-5; D uncertain. CDR3 size: 15 residues. Germline CDR1 is LNHDA and CDR2 is SQIVND (reference sequence). The V end was cut by 0 bases, the J end by 2 bases, with 10 bases between. In nucleotides, the CDR3 is TGTGCCAGTAGTATAGATTGGCAGAGGCAAGAGACCCAGTACTTC. This codes for CASSIDWQRQETQYF.

The chain is built from TRBV7-9 and TRBJ1-4; 9 bases align to TRBD1. This CDR3 comprises 14 residues. Unmatched junction bases numbered 6, after V lost 5 bases and J lost 8 bases. Looked up from germline, CDR1 is SEHNR and CDR2 is FQNEAQ (reference sequence). The CDR3 nucleotides read TGTGCCAGCAGCCAGGGACAGGGAAACGAAAAACTGTTTTTT. It yields the protein CASSQGQGNEKLFF.

This sequence joins TRBV9 and TRBJ2-7; 7 bases match TRBD1. Germline CDR1 is SGDLS and CDR2 is YYNGEE. The CDR3 contains 13 residues. After removal of 4 bases from V and 5 bases from J, the junction contained 6 bases not matched to a gene. The CDR3 reads CASSPTGHDEQYF. DNA for the CDR3: TGTGCCAGCAGCCCGACAGGGCACGACGAGCAGTACTTC.

V is TRBV2 and J is TRBJ2-5; TRBD1 matches at 10 bases. This CDR3 has 15 amino acids. In germline, CDR1 is SNHLY, CDR2 FYNNEI. V was pared by 3 bases and J by 4 bases, with 5 bases of the junction left unmatched. This CDR3 is CASSEDRGYRETQYF. CDR3 bases: TGTGCCAGCAGTGAGGACAGGGGGTATAGAGAGACCCAGTACTTC.

The chain joins TRBV11-1 to TRBJ2-1; 8 bases fit TRBD2. The CDR3 has 16 residues. The V segment lost 5 bases and the J segment 4 bases; nucleotides outside the gene matches: 10. Germline CDR1 SGHAT, CDR2 FQDESV (reference sequence). CDR3 region: CASSTPGTRRYNEQFF. The DNA for the CDR3 is TGTGCCAGCAGCACCCCCGGGACTAGGAGGTACAATGAGCAGTTCTTC.

V gene TRBV30 combines with J gene TRBJ2-1; 9 bases fit TRBD2. CDR3 length: 19 residues. V shed 5 bases and J 0 bases; nucleotides not matched to a gene: 17. Germline lookup yields CDR1 GTSNPN and CDR2 SVGIG (reference sequence). Written as DNA, the CDR3 is TGTGCCTGGGTTCCAGCGGGGGGCTCCCCTGCGAGCTCCTACAATGAGCAGTTCTTC. The encoded protein is CAWVPAGGSPASSYNEQFF.